Included here is one TCR beta chain sequence, with context. Its specificity is not known. A second PCR of roughly 7 to 11 cycles used a sample-barcoded 5' primer and a J-beta primer mix. Via MiXCR, TCRdb re-called the 5' RACE reads, giving one row per CDR3 protein. The repertoire holds hundreds of thousands of distinct CDR3 sequences, with about half as singletons. The record originates from a study of blood T cells in healthy people across ages. Study-wide findings and caveats: Across the age range, TCR beta diversity per million T cells fell in a roughly linear way. For the donors, CMV status was unknown and possibly confounded expanded clonotype changes.

The authors isolated at least 7 million PBMCs per sample. V lost 0 bases and J 4 bases, leaving 7 bases between the germline ends. The germline V gene has CDR1 LGHNT and CDR2 FRNRAP. The CDR3 has 13 residues. The chain recombines TRBV12-5 with TRBJ2-7; no clear D. Source material: blood. This TCR derives from a woman aged 60 to 75 in good health. As DNA, the CDR3 is TGTGCTAGTGGTTTGGTAATGGGGTACGAGCAGTACTTC. Amino acid sequence: CASGLVMGYEQYF.